This T cell receptor (beta chain) emerged from a study of blood T cell repertoires in COVID-19 (dated by TCRdb to 2019 to 2021). Context from the whole study: The collaborator samples originated in the United States, Italy and Spain and spanned the acute and convalescent phases of COVID-19. Where available, HLA class I and class II types were taken from metadata supplied by the sample provider and were not determined by assay-based typing. The samples were drawn from the first 160 participants of the ongoing ImmuneRACE study and from more than 1,000 subjects provided by 6 global collaborators. The repertoires were released in a freely available public database intended as a resource for research on the immune response to SARS-CoV-2. Deeply sampled blood TCRbeta repertoires from subjects exposed to, actively infected with, or recovered from COVID-19 were included in the dataset. Nearly every sample came with metadata listing a de-identified subject ID, COVID-19 status, age in years and sex. The material from the prospective study consisted of cDNA or gDNA derived from T cells, B-cell-depleted T cells, or PBMCs. Broader findings and caveats from the paper: The amount of clinical and demographic metadata varied by source and participant and was provided uncurated.

Trimming takes 7 bases off V and 1 base off J; junction bases not matched to a gene: 5. The CDR3 contains 14 residues, cysteine and phenylalanine counted. Just CDR3 DNA is preserved here, 42 bases in frame from base 1. CDR1 and CDR2 were assigned from the germline V gene as ENHRY and SYGVKD. Each collaborating institution followed its own protocols to collect whole blood in K2EDTA tubes. For TCRbeta analysis, collaborators shipped samples as frozen whole blood, isolated PBMCs, or DNA extracted from either of those sample types. As regards this clone: The antigen it recognizes is unknown. Base quality data are lacking; no much larger clone is found one base away.

TCRbeta CDR3 regions were amplified from genomic DNA using the immunoSEQ Assay, a bias-controlled multiplex PCR. The study's processing was this. The number of nucleated cells in each sample was estimated by amplification of reference gene primers within the assay. Sequence reads were collapsed and filtered to measure the absolute abundance of every unique TCRbeta CDR3 rearrangement. For each sample, productive Simpson clonality was calculated by taking the square root of Simpson's diversity index across productive rearrangements. TCRdb stores this immuneACCESS table with in-frame sequences only. Part of the clones is absent; in the studies checked, under half of the shortfall reflects unresolved V genes, and no reason is known for the rest. The V and J calls and clone size were taken over from that table, and D and trimming were inferred from the DNA. The sample table contains about 150,000 clones; only one count was recorded for about 80% of them. The ten biggest clones cover roughly 4.4% of the sample.

The source is a human donor in a cohort sampled during active COVID-19. The rearrangement combines TRBV10-3 with TRBJ1-1; TRBD1 fits 8 bases in the junction. The material sequenced was peripheral blood. CDR3 protein: CAINRGNENTEAFF. At the DNA level, the sequence is TGTGCCATCAACAGGGGGAACGAGAACACTGAAGCTTTCTTT.